This T cell receptor beta chain comes out of a study of blood T cell repertoires in COVID-19. As handled by the study authors: Reference gene primer amplification gave nucleated cell count estimates. Assay: immunoSEQ multiplex PCR; the TCRdb copy retains only in-frame clones and omits some. V, J and clone size reflect that table, while D and trimming were determined from the DNA. Counted here are around 130,000 clones, approximately 80% occurring once; the ten biggest clones make up 4.5%. This CDR3 has 13 residues. The V gene's germline CDR1 is MDHEN and CDR2 SYDVKM. V was pared by 3 bases and J by 10 bases, with 15 bases between.

This TCR came from a woman aged 65 to 85 with acute or convalescent COVID-19. This chain joins TRBV28 and TRBJ1-1, with a weak D call TRBD1 (5 bases). Sequencing input: peripheral blood. Here the CDR3 reads CASSLGGKGLAFF. The CDR3 DNA follows: TGTGCCAGCAGTTTGGGAGGGAAGGGGTTAGCTTTCTTT. Full variable domain (remainder filled in from reference TRBV28 and TRBJ1-1): DVKVTQSSRYLVKRTGEKVFLECVQDMDHENMFWYRQDPGLGLRLIYFSYDVKMKEKGDIPEGYSVSREKKERFSLILESASTNQTSMYLCASSLGGKGLAFFGQGTRLTVV.